Below are 13 T cell receptor beta chains sequenced from a single sample in a study of graft-versus-host responses after intestinal transplantation (dated by TCRdb to the early 2020s). This specimen's time point label, per the study, means: cells obtained before transplantation from donor or recipient. Library preparation was by the immunoSEQ multiplex PCR assay. TCRdb holds this immuneACCESS table with in-frame rearrangements only. Some clones are missing; in checked studies, unresolved V genes explain under half, and the rest has no known cause. The sample table holds fewer than 90,000 clones, of which approximately 94% were seen once. Over 0.15% of the sample goes to the ten largest clones. No antigen has been assigned to these receptors. This sample comprised unstimulated CD4+ T cells sorted from spleen or lymph node cells, obtained before transplant. The receptors were sampled from a human donor who was the organ donor for an intestinal transplant.

The CDR3 is CSVEWTRNTEAFF. The CDR3 nucleotides are TGCAGCGTTGAATGGACACGGAACACTGAAGCTTTCTTT. This chain uses TRBV29-1 with TRBJ1-1, with D tentatively TRBD1 (5 bases). Trimming left V 2 bases short and J 1 base short, with 8 bases between. The CDR3 loop spans 13 amino acids. Per germline, CDR1 SQVTM and CDR2 ANQGSEA.

This rearrangement joins TRBV7-2 to TRBJ2-1, with D perhaps matching TRBD1 or TRBD2 (5 bases each). Germline V CDR1 and CDR2: SGHTA, FQGNSA. The CDR3 extends over 15 amino acids. The ends were cut back, 4 bases at V and 4 bases at J, with 14 bases in the middle. CDR3 nucleotides: TGTGCCAGCAGCTCCTCCGGGGCCGGATACAATGAGCAGTTCTTC. Amino acids: CASSSSGAGYNEQFF.

CDR3: CASSFADRGPYGYTF. The CDR3 region has the DNA TGTGCCAGCAGCTTTGCGGACAGGGGGCCATATGGCTACACCTTC. The chain employs TRBV7-3 and TRBJ1-2, with 11 bases aligning to TRBD1. CDR3 length: 15 amino acids. J was trimmed by 5 bases and V by 3 bases; bases with no gene match: 5. CDR1 is SGHTA, CDR2 FQGTGA, per germline. The full variable domain, completed using reference TRBV7-3 and TRBJ1-2, is GAGVSQTPSNKVTEKGKYVELRCDPISGHTALYWYRQSLGQGPEFLIYFQGTGAADDSGLPNDRFFAVRPEGSVSTLKIQRTERGDSAVYLCASSFADRGPYGYTFGSGTRLTVV.

In the case of this clone: Mismatch with germline at one junction end may stem from a read error. The chain employs TRBV10-3 and TRBJ1-5; possible D gene TRBD1, 6 bases. The CDR3 has 17 amino acids. Germline-derived CDR1 and CDR2 are ENHRY and SYGVKD. CDR3 sequence: CAISESGQLLSNQSQHF. The CDR3 DNA sequence: TGTGCCATCAGTGAGTCGGGACAACTACTTAGCAATCAGTCCCAGCATTTT.

The chain recombines TRBV4-2 with TRBJ2-3; D is possibly TRBD2 (6 bases). This CDR3 has 15 amino acids. V shed 4 bases and J shed 2 bases, with 13 bases lying between them. Germline assignment: CDR1 LGHNA and CDR2 YNFKEQ. For the CDR3, the DNA is TGTGCCAGCAGCCCAGACGGGGGATTCACAGATACGCAGTATTTT. Its translation is CASSPDGGFTDTQYF.

This clone appeared a single time. This sequence joins TRBV5-1 and TRBJ1-4; D ambiguous. The CDR3 has 13 residues. Germline lookup yields CDR1 SGHRS and CDR2 YFSETQ. V lost 0 bases and J 0 bases, leaving 0 bases between the germline ends. The CDR3 is CASSLATNEKLFF. The CDR3 bases are TGCGCCAGCAGCTTGGCAACTAATGAAAAACTGTTTTTT. The full variable domain, completed using reference TRBV5-1 and TRBJ1-4, is KAGVTQTPRYLIKTRGQQVTLSCSPISGHRSVSWYQQTPGQGLQFLFEYFSETQRNKGNFPGRFSGRQFSNSRSEMNVSTLELGDSALYLCASSLATNEKLFFGSGTQLSVL.

V and J are TRBV4-3 and TRBJ2-7, with 10 bases matching TRBD1. This CDR3 comprises 15 residues. The germline V gene has CDR1 LGHNA and CDR2 YSLEER. The V and J ends lost 0 bases and 6 bases, in that order; junction bases with no gene match: 5. The CDR3 DNA is TGCGCCAGCAGCCAAGATAGGGACAGGGGTCGCGAGCAGTACTTC. The encoded protein is CASSQDRDRGREQYF.

The rearrangement links TRBV6-5 to TRBJ2-2; 7 positions match TRBD1. Per germline, CDR1 MNHEY and CDR2 SVGAGI. There are 14 residues in the CDR3. V was pared by 6 bases and J by 4 bases, with 5 bases of the junction left unmatched. Written as DNA, the CDR3 is TGTGCCAGCAGACTAGACAGGGTCACCGGGGAGCTGTTTTTT. As protein: CASRLDRVTGELFF.

The V and J genes are TRBV11-1 and TRBJ2-3; no firm D call. The CDR3 totals 12 residues. Trimming shortened V by 5 bases and J by 5 bases, and 8 bases separated the two germline ends. Germline values: CDR1 SGHAT, CDR2 FQDESV (reference sequence). For the CDR3, the DNA is TGTGCCAGCAGCCCGAGATTAGATACGCAGTATTTT. Residues: CASSPRLDTQYF.

A remark on this clone: This CDR3 is missing its conserved last phenylalanine or tryptophan, likely due to a read error. The chain employs TRBV5-1 and TRBJ2-2, with D perhaps assigned TRBD1 or TRBD2 (6 bases each). The V end was cut by 4 bases, the J end by 4 bases, with 17 bases between. The germline CDR1 and CDR2 sequences are SGHRS and YFSETQ. There are 16 residues in the CDR3. DNA of the CDR3: TGCGCCAGCAGCATGGGACCTCGGGGGCCCACCGGGGAGCTGTTTCTT. This sequence encodes CASSMGPRGPTGELFL.

This clone was detected only once. This rearrangement joins TRBV4-3 to TRBJ1-4; D is undetermined. V was pared by 1 base and J by 0 bases, with 6 bases between. The CDR3 totals 15 residues. Per the germline V gene, CDR1 is LGHNA and CDR2 is YSLEER. CDR3 bases: TGCGCCAGCAGCCAAGGTGTGACAACTAATGAAAAACTGTTTTTT. It yields the protein CASSQGVTTNEKLFF.

The chain employs TRBV30 and TRBJ1-5; D uncertain. The V end lost 2 bases, the J end lost 3 bases, and 8 bases lay between the germline ends. The length of the CDR3 is 13 residues. CDR1 and CDR2 (germline): GTSNPN, SVGIG (reference sequence). CDR3: CAWSTGINQPQHF. Here the CDR3 DNA reads TGTGCCTGGAGTACGGGGATCAATCAGCCCCAGCATTTT.

The rearrangement uses TRBV28 and TRBJ1-6; 7 bases line up with TRBD1. The J segment lost 7 bases and the V segment lost 8 bases, leaving 8 bases of the junction unmatched. The CDR3 spans 14 residues. The V gene's germline CDR1 is MDHEN and CDR2 SYDVKM. The CDR3 region has the DNA TGTGCCAGCCGGGGAGGACAGGAGAATTCACCCCTCCACTTT. Protein sequence: CASRGGQENSPLHF.